One and the same sample provided the 11 T cell receptor beta chains below, sequenced in a study of Ad26.COV2.S vaccination and SARS-CoV-2 variants. Specified treatment: about 20 received Ad26.COV2.S at low or high dose, single or two shots; several received placebo; per-sample allocation not given. Vaccine and placebo recipients were sampled on day 63 after the first injection. Produced via immunoSEQ multiplex PCR; TCRdb's table is partial and in-frame only. The data show 200,000 to 300,000 clones, approximately 87% seen once. The input for sequencing was peripheral blood, taken in a trial of Ad26.COV2.S vaccine versus placebo. The receptors originated from a person between 18 and 65 years old who received the Ad26.COV2.S COVID-19 vaccine or a placebo.

V is TRBV29-1 and J is TRBJ2-5; 7 bases are a match to TRBD1. The germline CDR1 and CDR2 sequences are SQVTM and ANQGSEA. V shed 3 bases and J 5 bases; nucleotides not matched to a gene: 6. This CDR3 region has 13 residues. The DNA for the CDR3 is TGCAGCGTTGATAGGGGGCAGTGGGAGACCCAGTACTTC. As protein: CSVDRGQWETQYF. Full variable domain (missing parts from reference TRBV29-1 and TRBJ2-5): SAVISQKPSRDICQRGTSLTIQCQVDSQVTMMFWYRQQPGQSLTLIATANQGSEATYESGFVIDKFPISRPNLTFSTLTVSNMSPEDSSIYLCSVDRGQWETQYFGPGTRLLVL.

This chain joins TRBV19 and TRBJ1-1; no firm D call. Germline-derived CDR1 and CDR2 are LNHDA and SQIVND (reference sequence). The V end lost 7 bases, the J end lost 4 bases, and 19 bases lay between the germline ends. This CDR3 is 15 amino acids long. CDR3 in amino acids: CASTRLGILSTEAFF. CDR3 nucleotides: TGTGCCAGTACCAGGCTTGGTATTTTAAGCACTGAAGCTTTCTTT.

The genes are TRBV28 and TRBJ2-1; no reliable D call. Looked up from germline, CDR1 is MDHEN and CDR2 is SYDVKM. The CDR3 has 16 residues. V was shortened by 8 bases and J by 7 bases, with 24 bases between the two germline ends. CDR3 amino acids: CASGYLGIRVGNEQFF. The CDR3 bases are TGTGCCAGCGGATATCTGGGAATAAGGGTTGGTAATGAGCAGTTCTTC.

This clone came up once. Other DNA sequences of this sample code for an identical CDR3. The chain is built from TRBV9 and TRBJ2-3; D gene unclear. Germline V gene lookup returns CDR1 SGDLS and CDR2 YYNGEE. Trimming took off 3 bases at V and 0 bases at J, with 5 bases between the two ends. The CDR3 is 13 residues long. CDR3 bases: TGTGCCAGCAGCGCATTAAGCACAGATACGCAGTATTTT. Its protein product is CASSALSTDTQYF.

The chain employs TRBV7-2 and TRBJ2-2; TRBD2 aligns across 9 bases. The germline V gene encodes CDR1 SGHTA and CDR2 FQGNSA. J lost 4 bases, V lost 5 bases, and 11 bases had no gene match. This CDR3 comprises 17 residues. CDR3 sequence: CASSPRGGARGTGELFF. DNA of the CDR3: TGTGCCAGCAGCCCTCGCGGGGGGGCCAGGGGCACCGGGGAGCTGTTTTTT.

The chain is built from TRBV27 and TRBJ2-5; TRBD2 matches 9 bases. Losses at the gene ends were 6 bases for V and 5 bases for J; bases not matched to a gene: 10. Germline CDR1 is MNHEY and CDR2 is SMNVEV (reference sequence). The length of the CDR3 is 15 residues. The CDR3 loop reads CASRPRGGGAETQYF. DNA of the CDR3: TGTGCCAGCAGGCCTCGCGGCGGGGGGGCGGAGACCCAGTACTTC.

The chain uses TRBV29-1 and TRBJ1-2; D is undetermined. V was trimmed by 3 bases and J by 7 bases, leaving 12 bases between them. Germline V CDR1 and CDR2: SQVTM, ANQGSEA. This CDR3 has 12 amino acids. The CDR3 coding sequence is TGCAGCGTTGAGAGGATTGTTGCTGGCTACACCTTC. The encoded protein is CSVERIVAGYTF.

V and J are TRBV6-5 and TRBJ2-1; perhaps D is TRBD1 or TRBD2 (5 bases each). The CDR3 runs 16 residues. V lost 4 bases, J lost 4 bases, and 17 bases lay in between. Looked up from germline, CDR1 is MNHEY and CDR2 is SVGAGI. The CDR3 region is CASSFLGTPEYNEQFF. The CDR3 DNA follows: TGTGCCAGCAGTTTTTTGGGGACCCCGGAGTACAATGAGCAGTTCTTC.

The chain combines TRBV6-5 with TRBJ2-7; D uncertain. Germline CDR1 is MNHEY and CDR2 is SVGAGI. Trimming shortened V by 5 bases and J by 7 bases, and 15 bases separated the two germline ends. The length of the CDR3 is 13 residues. The CDR3 DNA reads as TGTGCCAGCAGTCCCAGGCCACTGGGGGAGCAGTACTTC. Amino acids: CASSPRPLGEQYF.

This clone was seen more than once but under ten times. The V call is TRBV4-3, the J call TRBJ1-6; TRBD1 matches 7 bases. The CDR3 spans 12 residues. Germline CDR1 LGHNA, CDR2 YSLEER. Trimming cost V 3 bases and J 12 bases; bases outside gene matches: 2. CDR3: CASSHHRGPLHF. The CDR3 bases are TGCGCCAGCAGCCATCACAGGGGACCCCTCCACTTT.

This chain uses TRBV5-4 with TRBJ2-1; the D gene is possibly TRBD1 (5 bases). Germline lookup yields CDR1 SGHNT and CDR2 YYREEE (reference sequence). The CDR3 has 13 residues. V was shortened by 5 bases and J by 5 bases, with 11 bases between the two germline ends. The CDR3 coding sequence is TGTGCCAGCAGGGATACAGGAAACAATGAGCAGTTCTTC. Translation gives CASRDTGNNEQFF.